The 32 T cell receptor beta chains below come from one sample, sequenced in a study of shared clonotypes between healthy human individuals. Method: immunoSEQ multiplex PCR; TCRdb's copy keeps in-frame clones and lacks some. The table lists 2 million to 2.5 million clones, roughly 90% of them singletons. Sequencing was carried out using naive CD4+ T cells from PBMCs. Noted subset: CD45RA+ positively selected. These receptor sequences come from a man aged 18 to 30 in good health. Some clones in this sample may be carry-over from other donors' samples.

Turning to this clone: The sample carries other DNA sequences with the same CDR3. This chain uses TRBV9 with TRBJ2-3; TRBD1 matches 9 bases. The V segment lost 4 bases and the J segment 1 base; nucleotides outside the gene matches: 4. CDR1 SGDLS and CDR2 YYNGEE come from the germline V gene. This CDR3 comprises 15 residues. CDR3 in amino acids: CASSPGQGRTDTQYF. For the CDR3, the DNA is TGTGCCAGCAGCCCGGGACAGGGCCGCACAGATACGCAGTATTTT.

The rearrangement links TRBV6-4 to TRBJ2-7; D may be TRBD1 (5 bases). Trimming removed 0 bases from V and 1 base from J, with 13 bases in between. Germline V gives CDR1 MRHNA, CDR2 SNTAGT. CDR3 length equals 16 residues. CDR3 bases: TGTGCCAGCAGTGACTCGAAGCAGGGTCGTTCCTACGAGCAGTACTTC. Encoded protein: CASSDSKQGRSYEQYF.

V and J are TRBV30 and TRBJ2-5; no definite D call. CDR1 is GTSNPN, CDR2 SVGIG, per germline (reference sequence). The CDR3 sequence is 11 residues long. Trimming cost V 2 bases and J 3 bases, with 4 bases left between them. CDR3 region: CAWSSKETQYF. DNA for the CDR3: TGTGCCTGGAGTAGTAAAGAGACCCAGTACTTC.

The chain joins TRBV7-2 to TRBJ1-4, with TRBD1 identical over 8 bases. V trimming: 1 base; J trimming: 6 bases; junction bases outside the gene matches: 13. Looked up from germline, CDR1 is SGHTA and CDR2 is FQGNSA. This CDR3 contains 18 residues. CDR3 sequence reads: CASSLGPYLTGGDEKLFF. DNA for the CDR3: TGTGCCAGCAGCTTAGGCCCTTACCTTACAGGGGGTGATGAAAAACTGTTTTTT.

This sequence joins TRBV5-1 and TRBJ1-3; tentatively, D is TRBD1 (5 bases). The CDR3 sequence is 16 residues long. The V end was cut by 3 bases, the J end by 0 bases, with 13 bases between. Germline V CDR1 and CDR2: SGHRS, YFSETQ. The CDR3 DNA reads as TGCGCCAGCAGCTCTTTTCCAGGGTACTCTGGAAACACCATATATTTT. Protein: CASSSFPGYSGNTIYF. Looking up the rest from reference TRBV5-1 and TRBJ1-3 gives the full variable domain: KAGVTQTPRYLIKTRGQQVTLSCSPISGHRSVSWYQQTPGQGLQFLFEYFSETQRNKGNFPGRFSGRQFSNSRSEMNVSTLELGDSALYLCASSSFPGYSGNTIYFGEGSWLTVV.

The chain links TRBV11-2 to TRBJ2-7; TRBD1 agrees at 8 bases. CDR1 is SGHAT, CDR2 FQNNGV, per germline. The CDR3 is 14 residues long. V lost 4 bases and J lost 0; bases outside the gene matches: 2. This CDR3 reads CASSSGGPSYEQYF. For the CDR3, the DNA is TGTGCCAGCAGCTCAGGGGGCCCCTCCTACGAGCAGTACTTC. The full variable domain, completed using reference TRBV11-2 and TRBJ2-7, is EAGVAQSPRYKIIEKRQSVAFWCNPISGHATLYWYQQILGQGPKLLIQFQNNGVVDDSQLPKDRFSAERLKGVDSTLKIQPAKLEDSAVYLCASSSGGPSYEQYFGPGTRLTVT.

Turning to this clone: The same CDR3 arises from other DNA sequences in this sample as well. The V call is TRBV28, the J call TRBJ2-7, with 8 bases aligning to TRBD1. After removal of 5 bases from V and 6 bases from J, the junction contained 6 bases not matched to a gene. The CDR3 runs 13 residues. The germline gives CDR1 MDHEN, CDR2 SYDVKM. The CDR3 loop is CASSPGQGIEQYF. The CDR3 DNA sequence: TGTGCCAGCAGTCCCGGACAGGGCATCGAGCAGTACTTC.

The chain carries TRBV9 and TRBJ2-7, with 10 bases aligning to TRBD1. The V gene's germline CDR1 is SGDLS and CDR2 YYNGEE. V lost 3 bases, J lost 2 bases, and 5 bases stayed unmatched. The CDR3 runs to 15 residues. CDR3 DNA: TGTGCCAGCAGCGGGACCGGGACAGGGGCCTACGAGCAGTACTTC. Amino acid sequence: CASSGTGTGAYEQYF.

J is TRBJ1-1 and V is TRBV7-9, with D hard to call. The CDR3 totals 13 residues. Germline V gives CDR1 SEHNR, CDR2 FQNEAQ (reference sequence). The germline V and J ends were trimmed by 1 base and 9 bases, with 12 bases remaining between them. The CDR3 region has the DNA TGTGCCAGCAGCTTAGAAGTGGGCAGCCAAGCTTTCTTT. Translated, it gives CASSLEVGSQAFF.

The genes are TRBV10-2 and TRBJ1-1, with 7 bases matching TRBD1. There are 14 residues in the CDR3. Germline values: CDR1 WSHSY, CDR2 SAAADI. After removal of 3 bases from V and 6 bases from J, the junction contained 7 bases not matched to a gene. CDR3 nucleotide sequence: TGCGCCAGCAGTGAAAGGCAGGGGGTAGCTGAAGCTTTCTTT. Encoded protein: CASSERQGVAEAFF.

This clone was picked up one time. CDR3 DNA: TGTGCCAGCATTCCGACACCGGGACAGGGGCGGTACGAGCAGTACTTC. Amino acids: CASIPTPGQGRYEQYF. This chain links TRBV28 with TRBJ2-7; 10 bases match TRBD1. The germline CDR1 and CDR2 sequences are MDHEN and SYDVKM. Trimming cost V 7 bases and J 4 bases; bases outside gene matches: 13. This CDR3 has 16 residues.

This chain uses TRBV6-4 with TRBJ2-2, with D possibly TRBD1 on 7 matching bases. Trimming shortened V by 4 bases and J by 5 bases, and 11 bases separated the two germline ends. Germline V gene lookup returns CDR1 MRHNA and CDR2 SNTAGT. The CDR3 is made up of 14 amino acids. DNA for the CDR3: TGTGCCAGCAGTGCGACAGGGACTACCGGGGAGCTGTTTTTT. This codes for CASSATGTTGELFF.

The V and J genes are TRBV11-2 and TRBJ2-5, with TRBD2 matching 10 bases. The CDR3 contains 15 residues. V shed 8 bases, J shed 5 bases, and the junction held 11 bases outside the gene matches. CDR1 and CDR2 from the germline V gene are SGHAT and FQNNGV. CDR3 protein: CASQTLAGVGETQYF. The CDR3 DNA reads TGTGCCAGCCAAACTCTAGCGGGAGTCGGGGAGACCCAGTACTTC.

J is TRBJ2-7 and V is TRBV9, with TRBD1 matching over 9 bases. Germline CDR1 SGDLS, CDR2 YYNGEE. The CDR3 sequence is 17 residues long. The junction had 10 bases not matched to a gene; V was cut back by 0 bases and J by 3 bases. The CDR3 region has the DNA TGTGCCAGCAGCGTAGCTCCGTCGGGACAGGGACTCTACGAGCAGTACTTC. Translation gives CASSVAPSGQGLYEQYF.

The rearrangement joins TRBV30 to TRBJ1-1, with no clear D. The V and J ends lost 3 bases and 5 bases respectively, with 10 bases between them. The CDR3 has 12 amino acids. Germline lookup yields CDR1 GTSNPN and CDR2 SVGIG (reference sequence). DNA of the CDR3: TGTGCCTGGAGCCCCTCAGGAACTGAAGCTTTCTTT. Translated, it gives CAWSPSGTEAFF.

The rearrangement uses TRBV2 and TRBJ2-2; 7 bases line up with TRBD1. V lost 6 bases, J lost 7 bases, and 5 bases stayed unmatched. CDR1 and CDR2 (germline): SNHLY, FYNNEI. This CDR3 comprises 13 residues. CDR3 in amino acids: CASSLRQGGELFF. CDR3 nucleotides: TGTGCCAGCAGCCTTAGACAGGGCGGGGAGCTGTTTTTT.

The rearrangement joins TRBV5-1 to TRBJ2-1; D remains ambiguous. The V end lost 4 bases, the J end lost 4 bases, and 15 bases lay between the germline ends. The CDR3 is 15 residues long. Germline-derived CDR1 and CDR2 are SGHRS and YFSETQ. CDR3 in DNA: TGCGCCAGCAGCACCGAATCGACCGCGTACAATGAGCAGTTCTTC. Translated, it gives CASSTESTAYNEQFF.

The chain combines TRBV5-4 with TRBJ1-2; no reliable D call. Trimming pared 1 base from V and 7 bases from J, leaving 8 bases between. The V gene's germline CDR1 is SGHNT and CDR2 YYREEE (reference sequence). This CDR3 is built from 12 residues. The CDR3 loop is CASSLQRGGYTF. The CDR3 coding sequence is TGTGCCAGCAGCTTGCAGCGTGGTGGCTACACCTTC.

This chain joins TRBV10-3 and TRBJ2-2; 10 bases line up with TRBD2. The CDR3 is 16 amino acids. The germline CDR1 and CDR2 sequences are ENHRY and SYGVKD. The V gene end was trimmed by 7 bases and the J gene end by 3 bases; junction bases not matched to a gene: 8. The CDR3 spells CAITPSAGGDTGELFF. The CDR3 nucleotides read TGTGCCATCACCCCGTCAGCGGGAGGGGACACCGGGGAGCTGTTTTTT.

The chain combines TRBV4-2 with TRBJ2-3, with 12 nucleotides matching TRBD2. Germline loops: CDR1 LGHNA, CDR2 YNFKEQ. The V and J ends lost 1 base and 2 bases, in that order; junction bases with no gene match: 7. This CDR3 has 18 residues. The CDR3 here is CASSQAPLAGGLTDTQYF. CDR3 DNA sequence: TGTGCCAGCAGCCAAGCCCCCCTAGCGGGAGGGCTCACAGATACGCAGTATTTT.

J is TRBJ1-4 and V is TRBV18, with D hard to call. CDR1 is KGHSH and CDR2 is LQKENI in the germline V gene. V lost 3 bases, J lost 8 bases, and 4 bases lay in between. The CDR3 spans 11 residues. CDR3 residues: CASSPSEKLFF. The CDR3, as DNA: TGTGCCAGCTCACCTTCAGAAAAACTGTTTTTT.

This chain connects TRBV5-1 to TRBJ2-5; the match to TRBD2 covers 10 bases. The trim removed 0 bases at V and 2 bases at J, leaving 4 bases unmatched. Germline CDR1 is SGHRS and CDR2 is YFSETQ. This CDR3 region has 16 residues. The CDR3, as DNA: TGCGCCAGCAGCTTGGTCGGACTAGCGGCTCAAGAGACCCAGTACTTC. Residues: CASSLVGLAAQETQYF.

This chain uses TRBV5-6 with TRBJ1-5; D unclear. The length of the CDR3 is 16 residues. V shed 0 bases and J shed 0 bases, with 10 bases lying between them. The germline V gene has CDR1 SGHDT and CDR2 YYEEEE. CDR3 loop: CASSLGGSYSNQPQHF. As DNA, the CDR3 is TGTGCCAGCAGCTTGGGCGGATCATATAGCAATCAGCCCCAGCATTTT.

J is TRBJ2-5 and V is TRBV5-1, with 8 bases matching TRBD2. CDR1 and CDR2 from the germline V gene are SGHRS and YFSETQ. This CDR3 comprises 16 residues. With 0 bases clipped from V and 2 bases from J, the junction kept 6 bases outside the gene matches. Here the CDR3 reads CASSLGASGHQETQYF. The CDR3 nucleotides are TGCGCCAGCAGCTTGGGGGCTAGCGGGCATCAAGAGACCCAGTACTTC.

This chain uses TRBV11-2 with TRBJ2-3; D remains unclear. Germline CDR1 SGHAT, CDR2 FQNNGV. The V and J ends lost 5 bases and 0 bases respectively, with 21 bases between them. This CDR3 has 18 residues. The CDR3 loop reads CASSPLPVLGRSTDTQYF. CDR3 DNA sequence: TGTGCCAGCAGCCCACTCCCCGTCCTAGGGCGCAGCACAGATACGCAGTATTTT. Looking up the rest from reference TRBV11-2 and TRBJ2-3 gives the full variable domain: EAGVAQSPRYKIIEKRQSVAFWCNPISGHATLYWYQQILGQGPKLLIQFQNNGVVDDSQLPKDRFSAERLKGVDSTLKIQPAKLEDSAVYLCASSPLPVLGRSTDTQYFGPGTRLTVL.

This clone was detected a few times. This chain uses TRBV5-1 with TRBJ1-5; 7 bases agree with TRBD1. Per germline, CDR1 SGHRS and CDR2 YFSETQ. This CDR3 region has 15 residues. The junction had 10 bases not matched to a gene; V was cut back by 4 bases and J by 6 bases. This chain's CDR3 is CASSTRQGWSQPQHF. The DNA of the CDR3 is TGCGCCAGCAGCACCCGACAGGGCTGGAGTCAGCCCCAGCATTTT.

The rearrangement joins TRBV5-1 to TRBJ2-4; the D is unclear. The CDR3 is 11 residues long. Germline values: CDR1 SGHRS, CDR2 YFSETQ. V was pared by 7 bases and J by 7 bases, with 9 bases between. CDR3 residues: CASPERNIQYF. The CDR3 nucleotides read TGCGCCAGCCCAGAGCGCAACATTCAGTACTTC.

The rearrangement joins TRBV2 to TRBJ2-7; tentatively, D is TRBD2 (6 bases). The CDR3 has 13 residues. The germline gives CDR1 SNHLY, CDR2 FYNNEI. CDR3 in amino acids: CVSTPGLSDEQYF. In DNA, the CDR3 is TGTGTCAGTACTCCGGGACTTTCGGACGAGCAGTACTTC.

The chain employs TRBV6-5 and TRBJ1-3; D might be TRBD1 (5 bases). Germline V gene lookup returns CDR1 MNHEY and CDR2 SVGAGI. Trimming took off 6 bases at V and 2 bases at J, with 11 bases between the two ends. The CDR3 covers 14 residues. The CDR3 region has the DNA TGTGCCAGCAGACCCCGGGGCCCTGGAAACACCATATATTTT. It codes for CASRPRGPGNTIYF.

CDR3 nucleotide sequence: TGTGCCAGCAGCCGTCCGGGCGGGGGGCTACGACAGCCCCAGCATTTT. This encodes CASSRPGGGLRQPQHF. The rearrangement joins TRBV28 to TRBJ1-5; a weak D match, TRBD1 (6 bases). The germline V and J ends were trimmed by 6 bases and 7 bases, with 22 bases remaining between them. This CDR3 has 16 residues. The germline V gene has CDR1 MDHEN and CDR2 SYDVKM.

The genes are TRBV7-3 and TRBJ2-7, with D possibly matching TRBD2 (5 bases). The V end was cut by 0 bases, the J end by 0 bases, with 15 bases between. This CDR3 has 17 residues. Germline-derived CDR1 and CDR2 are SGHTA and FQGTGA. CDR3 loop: CASSLTAARASSYEQYF. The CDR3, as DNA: TGTGCCAGCAGCTTAACGGCGGCGCGGGCTTCCTCCTACGAGCAGTACTTC.

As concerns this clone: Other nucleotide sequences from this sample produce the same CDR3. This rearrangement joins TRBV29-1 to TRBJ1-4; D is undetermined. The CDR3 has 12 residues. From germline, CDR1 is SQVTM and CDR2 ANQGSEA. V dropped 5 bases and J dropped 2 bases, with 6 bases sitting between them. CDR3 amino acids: CSVSSTNEKLFF. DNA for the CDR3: TGCAGCGTTTCTTCGACTAATGAAAAACTGTTTTTT.